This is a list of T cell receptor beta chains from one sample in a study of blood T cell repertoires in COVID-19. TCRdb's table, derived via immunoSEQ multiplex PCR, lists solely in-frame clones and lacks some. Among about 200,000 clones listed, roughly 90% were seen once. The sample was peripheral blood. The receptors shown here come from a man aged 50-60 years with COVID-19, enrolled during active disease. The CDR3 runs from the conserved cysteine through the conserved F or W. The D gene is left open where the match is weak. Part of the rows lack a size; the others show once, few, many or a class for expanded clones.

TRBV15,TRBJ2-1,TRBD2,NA,CATSTPGGPYEQFF,TGTGCCACCTCTACTCCGGGAGGGCCTTATGAGCAGTTCTTC
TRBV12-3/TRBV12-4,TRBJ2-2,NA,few,CASSFRLNGELFF,TGTGCCAGCAGTTTCCGACTCAACGGGGAGCTGTTTTTT
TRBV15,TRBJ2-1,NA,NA,CATSISNRGRGEQFF,TGTGCCACCAGCATTTCCAACCGGGGGCGGGGGGAGCAGTTCTTC
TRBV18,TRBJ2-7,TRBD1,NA,CASSPEGQGALGYEQYF,TGTGCCAGCTCACCAGAGGGACAGGGGGCTCTTGGGTACGAGCAGTACTTC
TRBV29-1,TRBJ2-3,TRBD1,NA,CSVGTGSDTQYF,TGCAGCGTCGGGACAGGGTCAGATACGCAGTATTTT
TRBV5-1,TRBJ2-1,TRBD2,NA,CASSDLRGGRRNEQFF,TGCGCCAGCAGCGACCTCCGTGGCGGGAGGAGGAATGAGCAGTTCTTC
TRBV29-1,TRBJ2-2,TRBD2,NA,CSIIAGVATGELFF,TGCAGCATAATAGCGGGAGTGGCCACCGGGGAGCTGTTTTTT
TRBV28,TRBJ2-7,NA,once,CASSLRQRPYEQYF,TGTGCCAGCAGTTTACGCCAGCGGCCCTACGAGCAGTACTTC
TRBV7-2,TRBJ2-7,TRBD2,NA,CASSTPGTSGAGQYF,TGTGCCAGCAGCACCCCCGGGACTAGCGGGGCGGGGCAGTACTTC
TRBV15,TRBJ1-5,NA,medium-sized,CATSIDSSNQPQHF,TGTGCCACCAGCATAGACAGTAGCAATCAGCCCCAGCATTTT
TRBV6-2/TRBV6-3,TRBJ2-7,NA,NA,CASSYLGTLYEQYF,TGTGCCAGCAGTTACTTGGGGACTCTCTACGAGCAGTACTTC
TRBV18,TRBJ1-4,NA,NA,CASSPQKFSATNEKLFF,TGTGCCAGCTCACCCCAAAAGTTCTCGGCAACTAATGAAAAACTGTTTTTT
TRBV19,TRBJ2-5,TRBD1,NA,CASTQGAGETQYF,TGTGCCAGTACCCAGGGGGCAGGGGAGACCCAGTACTTC
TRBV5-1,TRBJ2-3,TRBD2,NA,CASSNPRGLDTTDTQYF,TGCGCCAGCAGCAACCCTCGGGGACTAGACACCACAGATACGCAGTATTTT
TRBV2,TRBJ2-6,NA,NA,CASSERGSGANVLTF,TGTGCCAGCAGTGAACGGGGCTCTGGGGCCAACGTCCTGACTTTC
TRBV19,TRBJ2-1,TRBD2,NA,CASGGLAGGRSYNEQFF,TGTGCCAGTGGGGGACTAGCGGGAGGGCGGTCCTACAATGAGCAGTTCTTC
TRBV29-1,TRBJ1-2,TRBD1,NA,CSVPTGIGNYGYTF,TGCAGCGTCCCGACAGGGATCGGAAACTATGGCTACACCTTC
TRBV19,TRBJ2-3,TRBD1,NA,CASSMRTGEKTDTQYF,TGTGCCAGTAGTATGAGGACAGGGGAAAAAACAGATACGCAGTATTTT
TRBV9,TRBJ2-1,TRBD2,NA,CASSASGSSYNEQFF,TGTGCCAGCAGCGCTAGCGGGAGCTCCTACAATGAGCAGTTCTTC
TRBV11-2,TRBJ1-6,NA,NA,CASSISTMYNSPLHF,TGTGCCAGCAGCATCTCCACAATGTATAATTCACCCCTCCACTTT
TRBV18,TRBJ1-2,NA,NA,CASSPAGRAYGYTF,TGTGCCAGCTCACCGGCGGGGCGCGCCTATGGCTACACCTTC
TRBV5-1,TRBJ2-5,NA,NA,CASSLADDGAQYF,TGCGCCAGCAGCTTGGCCGATGACGGGGCCCAGTACTTC
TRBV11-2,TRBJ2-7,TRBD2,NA,CASSSTRGRAEQYF,TGTGCCAGCAGCTCAACCCGCGGGAGAGCCGAGCAGTACTTC
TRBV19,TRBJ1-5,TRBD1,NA,CASSIDRRTGGFYSNQPQHF,TGTGCCAGTAGTATAGATAGGAGGACAGGGGGGTTTTATAGCAATCAGCCCCAGCATTTT
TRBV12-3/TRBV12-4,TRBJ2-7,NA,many,CASSDRGYEQYF,TGTGCCAGCAGTGACAGAGGCTACGAGCAGTACTTC
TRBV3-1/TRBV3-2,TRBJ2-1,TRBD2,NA,CASSQEGGTSGAYNEQFF,TGTGCCAGCAGCCAAGAAGGGGGTACTAGCGGAGCCTACAATGAGCAGTTCTTC
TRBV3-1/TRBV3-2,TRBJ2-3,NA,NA,CASSQDWRDTQYF,TGTGCCAGCAGCCAAGATTGGCGGGATACGCAGTATTTT
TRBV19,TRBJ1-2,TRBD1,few,CASVPGTEFAYGYTF,TGTGCCAGTGTCCCCGGGACAGAGTTTGCCTATGGCTACACCTTC
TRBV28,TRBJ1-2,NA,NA,CASSFHLRVHGYTF,TGTGCCAGCAGTTTCCATTTGCGAGTTCACGGCTACACCTTC
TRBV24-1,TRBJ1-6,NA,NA,CATSAGLSNSPLHF,TGTGCCACCAGTGCGGGTTTAAGTAATTCACCCCTCCACTTT
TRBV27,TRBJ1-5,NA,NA,CASSEIYHSNQPQHF,TGTGCCAGCAGTGAAATCTATCATAGCAATCAGCCCCAGCATTTT
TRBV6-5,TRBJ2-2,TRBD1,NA,CASEGQGVGELFF,TGTGCCAGCGAGGGACAGGGCGTCGGGGAGCTGTTTTTT
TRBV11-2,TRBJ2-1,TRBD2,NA,CASSFAGGPYEQFF,TGTGCCAGCAGCTTTGCGGGGGGGCCATATGAGCAGTTCTTC
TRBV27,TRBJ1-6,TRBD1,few,CASSLLGGGSPLHF,TGTGCCAGCAGTTTGCTAGGGGGCGGTTCACCCCTCCACTTT
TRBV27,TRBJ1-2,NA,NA,CASSSPGQGNYGYTF,TGTGCCAGCAGTAGCCCCGGTCAGGGAAACTATGGCTACACCTTC
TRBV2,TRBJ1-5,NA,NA,CASSEGRRQGGQPQHF,TGTGCCAGCAGTGAAGGCCGGCGGCAGGGAGGTCAGCCCCAGCATTTT
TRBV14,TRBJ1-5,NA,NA,CASSPPRGRPLLSNQPQHF,TGTGCCAGCAGCCCCCCCAGGGGTCGACCCTTACTTAGCAATCAGCCCCAGCATTTT
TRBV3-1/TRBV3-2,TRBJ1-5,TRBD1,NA,CASRHLRDRDRLGNQPQHF,TGTGCCAGCAGGCATCTCCGGGACAGGGATCGGTTAGGGAATCAGCCCCAGCATTTT
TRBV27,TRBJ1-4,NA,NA,CASSPTRKGGTNEKLFF,TGTGCCAGCAGCCCCACCCGAAAGGGAGGTACTAATGAAAAACTGTTTTTT